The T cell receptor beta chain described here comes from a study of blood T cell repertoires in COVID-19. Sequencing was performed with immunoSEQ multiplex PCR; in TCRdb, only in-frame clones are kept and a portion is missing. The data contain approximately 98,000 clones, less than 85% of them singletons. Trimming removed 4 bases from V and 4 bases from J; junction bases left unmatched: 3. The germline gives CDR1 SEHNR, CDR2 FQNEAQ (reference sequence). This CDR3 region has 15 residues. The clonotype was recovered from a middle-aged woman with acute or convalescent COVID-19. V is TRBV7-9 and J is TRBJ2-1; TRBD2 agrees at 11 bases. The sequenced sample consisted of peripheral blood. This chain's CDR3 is CASSSSGGRYNEQFF. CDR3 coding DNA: TGTGCCAGCAGCTCTAGCGGGGGGCGATACAATGAGCAGTTCTTC.